A selection of T cell receptor beta chains follows, all from one sample in a study of CD8 T cells in ankylosing spondylitis. TCRdb re-analysed the 5' RACE reads in MiXCR, keeping a single row per CDR3 protein. Of roughly 25,000 distinct CDR3 sequences in the sample, about a sixth are singletons; the top ten hold 28%. Sequencing was carried out using blood. The source is a male donor with ankylosing spondylitis or in good health (not recorded which). Both conserved end residues are part of each CDR3. The D gene is left open where the match is weak. Clone sizes are given selectively: once, few, many, or a class where the clone is expanded.

>TRBV28|many|TRBJ2-1|NA
CASSITGLGAEFF
TGTGCCAGCAGCATAACAGGGTTAGGTGCGGAGTTCTTC
>TRBV20-1|few|TRBJ1-4|TRBD1
CSAPGTGELFF
TGCAGTGCGCCCGGGACAGGCGAACTGTTTTTT
>TRBV9|many|TRBJ2-5|NA
CASSPRGVSETQYF
TGTGCCAGCAGCCCCCGCGGAGTGTCTGAGACCCAGTACTTC
>TRBV29-1|many|TRBJ2-2|NA
CSVVEGLAGELFF
TGCAGCGTTGTTGAGGGGCTCGCCGGGGAGCTGTTTTTT
>TRBV10-3|NA|TRBJ2-1|TRBD1
CAIREGQGGSYNEQFF
TGTGCCATCAGAGAGGGACAGGGAGGCTCCTACAATGAGCAGTTCTTC
>TRBV20-1|many|TRBJ2-2|NA
CSAIRTGELFF
TGCAGTGCTATAAGAACCGGGGAGCTGTTTTTT
>TRBV7-9|once|TRBJ1-1|NA
CASSAGQLTEAFF
TGTGCCAGCAGCGCCGGACAGTTAACTGAAGCTTTCTTT
>TRBV6-5|many|TRBJ2-2|TRBD1
CASSLDRHTGELFF
TGTGCCAGCAGCCTGGACAGGCACACCGGGGAGCTGTTTTTT
>TRBV2|few|TRBJ2-1|TRBD2
CASSGTRNEQFF
TGTGCCAGCAGTGGGACTAGAAATGAGCAGTTCTTC
>TRBV28|many|TRBJ2-5|NA
CASSSLRDTQGTQYF
TGTGCCAGCAGTTCACTCCGGGACACCCAAGGGACCCAGTACTTC
>TRBV6-1|NA|TRBJ2-1|TRBD2
CASSELAGAFDEQFF
TGTGCCAGCAGTGAACTAGCGGGAGCCTTCGATGAGCAGTTCTTC
>TRBV7-9|many|TRBJ2-1|NA
CASSQIKSRALRSYNEQFF
TGTGCCAGCAGCCAAATAAAAAGCAGGGCCCTCAGAAGCTACAATGAGCAGTTCTTC
>TRBV12-3/TRBV12-4|NA|TRBJ2-7|NA
CASSLRPGYEQYF
TGTGCCAGCAGTCTTCGCCCAGGGTACGAGCAGTACTTC
>TRBV7-2|many|TRBJ1-5|TRBD1
CASSLGGGANQPQHF
TGTGCCAGCAGCTTAGGAGGGGGCGCCAATCAGCCCCAGCATTTT
>TRBV7-6|many|TRBJ2-1|TRBD1
CASSAGGRNEQFF
TGTGCCAGCAGCGCAGGGGGTCGCAATGAGCAGTTCTTC
>TRBV6-5|NA|TRBJ1-4|NA
CASSYSGREKLFF
TGTGCCAGCAGTTACTCGGGGAGAGAAAAACTGTTTTTT
>TRBV5-5|medium-sized|TRBJ2-2|TRBD1
CASSPDRVGGELFF
TGTGCCAGCAGCCCGGACAGGGTTGGCGGGGAGCTGTTTTTT
>TRBV20-1|NA|TRBJ2-7|NA
CSARDGPEQYF
TGCAGTGCTAGAGATGGGCCCGAGCAGTACTTC